These 20 T cell receptor beta chains came from one sample sequenced in a study of identical twins. Using its own MiXCR run on the 5' RACE reads, TCRdb lists one record per CDR3 protein. Among 350,000 to 450,000 distinct CDR3 sequences listed, 18% were seen once. Specimen: naive T cells sorted from blood. These receptors were collected from a man aged 45-60 years in good health.

The rearrangement uses TRBV7-9 and TRBJ2-7; TRBD1 or TRBD2 may be the D gene (5 bases each). Germline V gene data show CDR1 as SEHNR and CDR2 as FQNEAQ (reference sequence). V dropped 5 bases and J dropped 2 bases, with 13 bases sitting between them. The CDR3 is made up of 14 amino acids. The CDR3 DNA reads TGTGCCAGCAGCCCAAGGGACGGCCCCTACGAGCAGTACTTC. Its translation: CASSPRDGPYEQYF. The complete variable domain, with remaining parts taken from reference TRBV7-9 and TRBJ2-7, reads DTGVSQNPRHKITKRGQNVTFRCDPISEHNRLYWYRQTLGQGPEFLTYFQNEAQLEKSRLLSDRFSAERPKGSFSTLEIQRTEQGDSAMYLCASSPRDGPYEQYFGPGTRLTVT.

The V and J genes are TRBV29-1 and TRBJ2-5, with TRBD2 as a possible D gene (6 bases). This CDR3 spans 13 amino acids. The V end lost 2 bases, the J end lost 8 bases, and 15 bases lay between the germline ends. Looked up from germline, CDR1 is SQVTM and CDR2 is ANQGSEA. As DNA, the CDR3 is TGCAGCGTTGAACCTACCGGGGGTCCAACCCAGTACTTC. Protein product: CSVEPTGGPTQYF.

This chain links TRBV12-3 or TRBV12-4 with TRBJ1-2, with a weak D call TRBD1 (5 bases). The CDR3 spans 17 residues. V lost 5 bases and J 0 bases, leaving 19 bases between the germline ends. The CDR3 DNA is TGTGCCAGCAGTCGGAGACAGAGGTCCCTATCTAACTATGGCTACACCTTC. Translated, it gives CASSRRQRSLSNYGYTF.

The table lists this clonotype with a few counts. This chain links TRBV12-3 or TRBV12-4 with TRBJ1-1; D gene uncertain. Trimming shortened V by 5 bases and J by 8 bases, and 12 bases separated the two germline ends. This CDR3 has 12 amino acids. CDR3 DNA: TGTGCCAGCAGTCAACGACGAGTAGAAGCTTTCTTT. This encodes CASSQRRVEAFF.

In this sample, this clonotype turned up a few times. The chain couples TRBV4-1 to TRBJ2-7, with TRBD2 as a possible D gene (6 bases). The germline V and J ends were trimmed by 4 bases and 0 bases, with 16 bases remaining between them. The CDR3 contains 16 residues. Looked up from germline, CDR1 is MGHRA and CDR2 is YSYEKL. The CDR3 spells CASSLEWGEFSYEQYF. CDR3 in DNA: TGCGCCAGCAGCCTGGAATGGGGGGAGTTCTCCTACGAGCAGTACTTC.

The chain combines TRBV5-1 with TRBJ2-1; D might be TRBD2 (7 bases). The ends were cut back, 4 bases at V and 3 bases at J, with 14 bases in the middle. The germline V gene has CDR1 SGHRS and CDR2 YFSETQ. This CDR3 is 15 amino acids long. The CDR3 spells CASSGGGWYYNEQFF. The CDR3 region has the DNA TGCGCCAGCAGCGGGGGGGGCTGGTACTACAATGAGCAGTTCTTC.

The chain uses TRBV5-1 and TRBJ2-1; the match to TRBD2 covers 10 bases. CDR3 size: 15 residues. Unmatched junction bases numbered 4, after V lost 1 base and J lost 6 bases. Germline loops: CDR1 SGHRS, CDR2 YFSETQ. CDR3 sequence (DNA): TGCGCCAGCAGCTTGATTACTAGCGGGACCAATGAGCAGTTCTTC. It is translated as CASSLITSGTNEQFF.

This clonotype occurred a few times. The chain employs TRBV20-1 and TRBJ2-1; D gene uncertain. The CDR3 runs to 14 residues. CDR1 DFQATT and CDR2 SNEGSKA come from the germline V gene (reference sequence). Trimming removed 3 bases from V and 2 bases from J, with 11 bases in between. Here the CDR3 reads CSASGTEAYNEQFF. DNA of the CDR3: TGCAGTGCTAGTGGCACGGAAGCCTACAATGAGCAGTTCTTC.

The rearrangement uses TRBV28 and TRBJ2-4; 8 nucleotides match TRBD2. The CDR3 totals 16 residues. Unmatched junction bases numbered 6, after V lost 5 bases and J lost 0 bases. Germline CDR1 reads MDHEN; CDR2 reads SYDVKM. CDR3 nucleotide sequence: TGTGCCAGCAGTACCCGCGGGGGGCTAGCCAAAAACATTCAGTACTTC. Its translation is CASSTRGGLAKNIQYF.

In this sample, this clonotype turned up many times. This rearrangement joins TRBV6-5 to TRBJ2-7; D not resolved. The CDR3 is 13 amino acids. The germline V gene encodes CDR1 MNHEY and CDR2 SVGAGI. Trimming took off 2 bases at V and 0 bases at J, with 5 bases between the two ends. CDR3 protein: CASSYSDSYEQYF. The CDR3 DNA reads as TGTGCCAGCAGTTACAGTGACTCCTACGAGCAGTACTTC.

For the CDR3, the DNA is TGTGCCAGCACCACGGGGATGGGGACAGGGGTGAATGAGCAGTTCTTC. Its protein is CASTTGMGTGVNEQFF. V gene TRBV27 combines with J gene TRBJ2-1; TRBD1 matches at 10 bases. V shed 7 bases, J shed 7 bases, and the junction held 13 bases outside the gene matches. This CDR3 has 16 amino acids. Looked up from germline, CDR1 is MNHEY and CDR2 is SMNVEV (reference sequence).

This chain joins TRBV7-9 and TRBJ2-5, with 9 bases lining up with TRBD2. J lost 2 bases, V lost 8 bases, and 12 bases had no gene match. CDR1 is SEHNR, CDR2 FQNEAQ, per germline (reference sequence). The CDR3 runs to 16 residues. The CDR3 sequence: CASGELTSGPQETQYF. The CDR3 coding sequence is TGTGCCAGCGGAGAGCTGACTAGCGGACCGCAAGAGACCCAGTACTTC.

Ten or more counts support this clonotype. The CDR3 protein is CSARDLAGIASTDTQYF. CDR3 DNA sequence: TGCAGTGCTAGAGATCTGGCGGGGATAGCTAGCACAGATACGCAGTATTTT. The chain is built from TRBV20-1 and TRBJ2-3; D is perhaps TRBD2 (6 bases). The CDR3 totals 17 residues. With 0 bases removed from V and 0 bases from J, the gap between germline ends came to 16 bases. Germline lookup yields CDR1 DFQATT and CDR2 SNEGSKA (reference sequence).

V and J are TRBV9 and TRBJ2-7, with a tentative D call TRBD2 (5 bases). V gave up 4 bases and J gave up 1 base, with 12 bases separating them. Germline CDR1 SGDLS, CDR2 YYNGEE. The CDR3 is 14 amino acids. In nucleotides, the CDR3 is TGTGCCAGCAGCCTAGACGGGATGTCCTACGAGCAGTACTTC. Its translation: CASSLDGMSYEQYF.

This clonotype was found many times. The chain couples TRBV7-2 to TRBJ2-3; 12 bases are shared with TRBD1. There are 16 residues in the CDR3. Per the germline V gene, CDR1 is SGHTA and CDR2 is FQGNSA. V was pared by 6 bases and J by 4 bases, with 8 bases of the junction left unmatched. The CDR3 region has the DNA TGTGCCAGCAGACCCGGGACAGGGGGCCTGGCAGATACGCAGTATTTT. This codes for CASRPGTGGLADTQYF.

The chain uses TRBV6-2 or TRBV6-3 and TRBJ2-1, with 12 bases identical to TRBD1. In germline, CDR1 is MNHEY, CDR2 SVGEGT. This CDR3 comprises 17 residues. V was clipped by 6 bases and J by 7 bases; unmatched bases: 13. The CDR3 DNA is TGTGCCAGCAGGCCCCCCCCGGGACAGGGGGCGCATAATGAGCAGTTCTTC. This sequence encodes CASRPPPGQGAHNEQFF.

This clonotype turned up a few times. The CDR3 is CATSDYRLAGSFTDTQYF. CDR3 sequence (DNA): TGTGCCACCAGTGACTACCGACTAGCGGGATCGTTCACAGATACGCAGTATTTT. This chain joins TRBV24-1 and TRBJ2-3, with TRBD2 matching 11 bases. The CDR3 extends over 18 amino acids. Unmatched junction bases numbered 10, after V lost 4 bases and J lost 2 bases. Germline values: CDR1 KGHDR, CDR2 SFDVKD.

This clonotype has at least ten counts. The chain carries TRBV12-5 and TRBJ2-1, with 7 nucleotides matching TRBD2. Germline CDR1 and CDR2: LGHNT and FRNRAP. This CDR3 is 13 amino acids long. With V trimmed by 8 bases and J by 5 bases, 6 bases remained unmatched. As DNA, the CDR3 is TGTGCTAGTCGGGGAGGGATCCACAATGAGCAGTTCTTC. Its translation is CASRGGIHNEQFF. The full variable domain, completed using reference TRBV12-5 and TRBJ2-1, is DARVTQTPRHKVTEMGQEVTMRCQPILGHNTVFWYRQTMMQGLELLAYFRNRAPLDDSGMPKDRFSAEMPDATLATLKIQPSEPRDSAVYFCASRGGIHNEQFFGPGTRLTVL.

There are a few counts of this clonotype. DNA of the CDR3: TGTGCCAGCAGCCAAGATCTGTCAATACAGGGGTCCCGCACAGATACGCAGTATTTT. This sequence encodes CASSQDLSIQGSRTDTQYF. The V and J genes are TRBV4-2 and TRBJ2-3; 7 bases match TRBD1. The CDR3 runs 19 residues. Germline lookup yields CDR1 LGHNA and CDR2 YNFKEQ. V trimming: 0 bases; J trimming: 1 base; junction bases outside the gene matches: 13.

Only a few counts were recorded for this clonotype. The chain employs TRBV10-3 and TRBJ2-5; tentatively, D is TRBD2 (5 bases). V was pared by 4 bases and J by 4 bases, with 10 bases between. CDR1 and CDR2 (germline): ENHRY, SYGVKD. The CDR3 runs 13 residues. The CDR3 reads CAISGLRAETQYF. DNA of the CDR3: TGTGCCATCAGTGGCTTGCGGGCAGAGACCCAGTACTTC.